The clone carrying this TCR beta chain was seen a few times. These data come from a study of tumour-infiltrating T cells in Burkitt lymphoma. Study-level background: Overall and progression-free survival were predicted by productive clonality.

Libraries were prepared by immunoSEQ multiplex PCR; TCRdb keeps only in-frame clonotypes and omits some of them. This sample has approximately 4,000 clones, with roughly 17% found just once. Germline V gene sequence: CDR1 SGHRS, CDR2 YFSETQ. CDR3 length: 14 residues. The V end was cut by 3 bases, the J end by 6 bases, with 13 bases between. The rearrangement uses TRBV5-1 and TRBJ2-1; D possibly uses TRBD1 or TRBD2 (5 bases each). The sequence derives from a human donor with diffuse large B-cell lymphoma. Some clones in this sample may be carry-over from other donors' samples. The sequencing sample was made of tumor tissue. The CDR3 region is CASSWGSRVNEQFF. CDR3 DNA: TGCGCCAGCAGCTGGGGGTCCAGGGTCAATGAGCAGTTCTTC.